This T cell receptor (beta chain) came from a study of T cell repertoires in cytomegalovirus infection. CDR3 length: 14 residues. V lost 5 bases to trimming and J lost 1 base, with 9 bases between them. The germline CDR1 and CDR2 sequences are SGHVS and FQNEAQ. Each CDR3 protein gets one entry after TCRdb re-called the reads with MiXCR. Of fewer than 950,000 distinct CDR3 sequences listed, around a third are singletons. Of note for this clonotype: The antigen is unknown.

This sample comprised cultured CD8+ T cells from PBMCs, obtained from culture after CMV antigen stimulation. The sequence was obtained from a human donor in good health (CMV status not recorded). Some clones in this sample may be carry-over from other donors' samples. The chain joins TRBV7-8 to TRBJ2-1; D gene ambiguous. The CDR3 DNA follows: TGTGCCAGCAGCCCTATCGAGTCCTACAATGAGCAGTTCTTC. Translation: CASSPIESYNEQFF.